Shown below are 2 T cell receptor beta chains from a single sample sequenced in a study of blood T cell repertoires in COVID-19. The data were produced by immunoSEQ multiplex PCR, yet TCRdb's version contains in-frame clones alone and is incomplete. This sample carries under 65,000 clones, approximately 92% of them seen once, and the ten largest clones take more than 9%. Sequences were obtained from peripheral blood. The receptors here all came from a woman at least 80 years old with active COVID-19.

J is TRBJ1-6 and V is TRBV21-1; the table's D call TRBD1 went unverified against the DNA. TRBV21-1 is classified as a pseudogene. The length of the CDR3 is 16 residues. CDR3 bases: TGTGCCAGCAGCCCCCCAGGGGGGCAGCGGAATTCACCCCTCCACTTT. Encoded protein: CASSPPGGQRNSPLHF.

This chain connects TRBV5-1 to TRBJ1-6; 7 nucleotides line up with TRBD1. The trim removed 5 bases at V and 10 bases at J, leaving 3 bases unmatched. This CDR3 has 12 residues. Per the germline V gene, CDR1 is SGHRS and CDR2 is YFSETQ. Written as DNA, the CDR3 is TGCGCCAGCAGGCAGGGGGACTCACCCCTCCACTTT. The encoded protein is CASRQGDSPLHF.